This T cell receptor (beta chain) is from a study of control samples from healthy donors and cancer patients. This clone was seen a few times. Germline values: CDR1 MGHDK, CDR2 SYGVNS. Trimming shortened V by 9 bases and J by 0 bases, and 12 bases separated the two germline ends. CDR3 length equals 13 residues. The data were produced by immunoSEQ multiplex PCR, yet TCRdb's version contains in-frame clones alone and is incomplete. The table lists approximately 100,000 clones, 80% to 90% of them singletons, with roughly 14% in the top ten. The chain couples TRBV25-1 to TRBJ2-7; a weak D match, TRBD1 (5 bases). The TCR originated in a man under 40 in good health. The source material was blood. CDR3 in amino acids: CASSPDNSYEQYF. The CDR3 coding sequence is TGTGCCAGTTCCCCGGACAACTCCTACGAGCAGTACTTC.